This paragraph covers one TCR beta chain sequence. What antigen it recognizes has not been identified. Base quality data are lacking; no much larger clone is found one base away. V lost 3 bases and J lost 1 base; the stretch between them is 15 bases long. CDR1 and CDR2 are drawn from the germline V gene: SNHLY, FYNNEI. From the cysteine through the phenylalanine, the CDR3 covers 16 amino acids. Just the 48-base CDR3 DNA is kept, in frame starting at base 1. The immunoSEQ assay used for TCR sequencing gave the T-cell fraction in both tumor and uninvolved lung tissue. The source study handled its data this way. For survival analysis, patients were divided into high (upper tertile) and low (lower two tertiles) T-cell fraction groups, which were compared by log-rank test. A signed-rank test was used to test paired tumor versus uninvolved lung differences in T-cell fraction. Entries here come from immuneACCESS through TCRdb and include only in-frame sequences with V and J called. Some clones fail to appear in such tables; in the studies checked, an unresolved V gene covers under half of the shortfall, and the cause of the remainder is unknown. Clonal size and the V and J genes are those of that table, whereas D and trimming came from the DNA. The sample records 12,000 or so clones, 84% of which are singletons. The ten largest clones represent 7.5% to 8.5% of the sample.

Enrollment in ICON was initiated in 2016, and the last patient was enrolled in the second half of 2018. Fresh tumor and matched uninvolved tissue for in-depth immune analyses, including TCR sequencing, were collected from a subcohort of fewer than 95 patients. DNA isolated from bulk tissue, without cell sorting, was used for TCR sequencing. This entry belongs to a study of tumor-infiltrating lymphocytes in localized non-small cell lung cancer (dated by TCRdb to the early 2020s). A note on the overall study: The cohort included patients whose samples were collected after neoadjuvant chemotherapy, as well as both smokers and never-smokers and several histologies. The paired tumor versus uninvolved lung comparison of immunoSEQ T-cell fraction included a few dozen patients. Resected tumor tissue and uninvolved lung tissue described as non-adjacent to the tumor were contributed by each patient, with both tissues obtained from the same patient. Alongside flow cytometry, multiplex immunofluorescence, RNA-seq, exome sequencing and proteomics, TCR sequencing was applied to the same patients as one of several integrated assays. In total, the ICON cohort was made up of about 150 surgical patients who had localized non-small cell lung cancer and whose tumors were resected. The full study reports these points: Recurrence-free survival showed no association with tumor T-cell fraction measured by TCR sequencing (p = 0.61). No difference in TCR-derived T-cell fraction was observed between the flow cytometry-defined immunotypes IM1 (good prognosis) and IM2 (poor prognosis). Because different assays used different pieces of the same tissue, intratumor heterogeneity could not be separated from technical variation. Assay coverage differed among patients according to how much tissue was available, so only a subset of the cohort had TCR sequencing. Consistent with immunofluorescence CD3 counts, TCRbeta sequencing supported greater T cell infiltration in tumors than in uninvolved lung tissue.

The chain links TRBV2 with TRBJ1-1, with an unclear D gene assignment. This sequence originates from a human donor with non-small cell lung cancer. Sequencing input: lung tumor tissue. The nucleotide sequence is given as TGTGCCAGCAGTGATTTGGGGTTCCGCCGGAACACTGAAGCTTTCTTT. This codes for CASSDLGFRRNTEAFF.